This T cell receptor beta chain is drawn from a study of T-cell reconstitution after alpha-beta-depleted transplantation in children. Unique molecular identifiers were incorporated during preparation of the TCRbeta library. One entry per CDR3 protein results from TCRdb running MiXCR on the PCR reads. The table has roughly 500,000 distinct CDR3 sequences, about an eighth seen once. This clonotype was counted between two and nine times. The CDR3 has 18 residues. CDR1 and CDR2 from the germline V gene are SGHTA and FQGTGA. The V and J ends lost 0 bases and 7 bases, in that order; junction bases with no gene match: 12.

This sequence originates from a human donor who donated a stem cell graft to a child with combined immunodeficiency. This material consisted of PBMCs from the stem cell graft donor, taken from the stem cell graft. The rearrangement links TRBV7-3 to TRBJ2-1; 10 bases fit TRBD2. Here the CDR3 DNA reads TGTGCCAGCAGCTTAACCAGCGGGAGGGCCCCGGCGAGGAATGAGCAGTTCTTC. Translation gives CASSLTSGRAPARNEQFF.